This is a list of T cell receptor beta chains from one sample in a study of shared clonotypes between healthy human individuals. The table came from immunoSEQ multiplex PCR; TCRdb's copy has only in-frame clones and leaves some out. The table includes approximately 640,000 clones, about two thirds detected once. Material for sequencing was memory CD4+ T cells sorted from blood. The receptor source for this set is a woman under 40 in good health. CDR3s include the opening cysteine and the closing phenylalanine or tryptophan. Fields, in order: CDR3 protein, V gene, clone size, J gene. A row's size may be missing; if present it is once, few, many or a size class.

CASSPGALAGGHTDTQYF,TRBV9,-,TRBJ2-3
CAIGQGTVYEQYF,TRBV6-5,-,TRBJ2-7
CASSSTFGGRSRNTIYF,TRBV28,-,TRBJ1-3
CASSYGTSDTDTQYF,TRBV28,few,TRBJ2-3
CASSRGLAGTYGLTDTQYF,TRBV5-1,-,TRBJ2-3
CASSRLAGGETQYF,TRBV6-1,-,TRBJ2-5
CASSQGLAGVGKQYF,TRBV4-3,few,TRBJ2-7
CAIKGVTNQETQYF,TRBV10-3,-,TRBJ2-5
CASSTGGGNQPQHF,TRBV19,-,TRBJ1-5
CASRNPTDNEQFF,TRBV28,-,TRBJ2-1
CASSIDRGRITKNIQYF,TRBV19,-,TRBJ2-4
CASSLSGGLGYTF,TRBV13,-,TRBJ1-2
CARGTADQPQHF,TRBV21-1,once,TRBJ1-5
CASSPLGNNQPQHF,TRBV18,-,TRBJ1-5
CSVQGAVSEQFF,TRBV29-1,-,TRBJ2-1
CASSYGLYNEQFF,TRBV6-5,-,TRBJ2-1
CASRLTGYEQYF,TRBV28,-,TRBJ2-7
CASSLTGYYGYTF,TRBV6-1,-,TRBJ1-2
CASSPRGDDTGELFF,TRBV18,few,TRBJ2-2
CASSPPPGEGQETQYF,TRBV5-5,once,TRBJ2-5
CASSLGKNTEAFF,TRBV18,-,TRBJ1-1
CASSLSQRGAGSYGYTF,TRBV27,-,TRBJ1-2
CASSPQEGAILGTEAFF,TRBV18,-,TRBJ1-1
CASSPASGSYEQYF,TRBV18,-,TRBJ2-7
CASSPDRGNEKLFF,TRBV7-9,-,TRBJ1-4
CASSSGHTSGANVLTF,TRBV7-9,few,TRBJ2-6
CASSLGGYTDTQYF,TRBV7-9,-,TRBJ2-3
CAWRGRGTPNEKLFF,TRBV30,-,TRBJ1-4